One sample yielded the 8 T cell receptor beta chains listed below, sequenced in a study of beta chain features in type 1 diabetes listed by TCRdb under 2018. The library was prepared using the immunoSEQ multiplex PCR assay. The entire isolated RNA was reverse transcribed using the High Capacity cDNA Reverse Transcription Kit, and thus expressed TCRB transcripts were sequenced. TCRdb obtained this table from immuneACCESS and retained in-frame rearrangements with V and J assigned. These tables miss some clones; where compared with another copy, unresolved V genes account for less than half of the shortfall, and the remainder is unexplained. Here the sample has about half a million clones; roughly an eighth occur a single time. The ten most abundant clones make up about 0.042% of the sample. Sequenced input: naive CD4+ T cells from blood. Reading the label with the study, this specimen's cell subset or site is: true naive CD4+ T cells. These receptors were taken from a woman between 18 and 29 years old in good health.

This clone was counted only a few times. V and J are TRBV30 and TRBJ2-7; TRBD2 matches 7 bases. The length of the CDR3 is 17 residues. With 3 bases clipped from V and 0 bases from J, the junction kept 14 bases outside the gene matches. The germline CDR1 and CDR2 sequences are GTSNPN and SVGIG (reference sequence). The CDR3 sequence: CAWSAGTTRDSSYEQYF. The CDR3 DNA is TGTGCCTGGAGCGCCGGGACTACCCGAGATAGCTCCTACGAGCAGTACTTC.

This clone was found a few times. The chain recombines TRBV7-3 with TRBJ2-3; D unclear. Trimming shortened V by 4 bases and J by 1 base, and 9 bases separated the two germline ends. Germline assignment: CDR1 SGHTA and CDR2 FQGTGA. The CDR3 covers 14 residues. The CDR3 DNA reads TGTGCCAGCAGCTCTATACCGGGCACAGATACGCAGTATTTT. Encoded protein: CASSSIPGTDTQYF.

A few counts support this clone. The rearrangement links TRBV7-9 to TRBJ1-1, with D possibly being TRBD1 (6 bases). Trimming stripped 3 bases from V and 6 bases from J, with 14 bases between. Germline V CDR1 and CDR2: SEHNR, FQNEAQ (reference sequence). This CDR3 has 14 residues. The CDR3 sequence is CASSFGQRGAEAFF. As DNA, the CDR3 is TGTGCCAGCAGCTTCGGACAGAGAGGGGCTGAAGCTTTCTTT.

The chain carries TRBV14 and TRBJ1-6; no clear D gene. There are 16 residues in the CDR3. Trimming left V 4 bases short and J 10 bases short, with 20 bases between. The germline V gene has CDR1 SGHDN and CDR2 FVKESK. The CDR3 protein is CASSRRKVGIGSPLHF. DNA for the CDR3: TGTGCCAGCAGCCGAAGAAAGGTGGGGATTGGGTCACCCCTCCACTTT.

The chain joins TRBV25-1 to TRBJ1-4; 10 positions match TRBD1. CDR1 is MGHDK, CDR2 SYGVNS, per germline. CDR3 length: 14 residues. V was pared by 2 bases and J by 7 bases, with 1 base of the junction left unmatched. The CDR3 sequence: CASSEGQGVEKLFF. CDR3 nucleotides: TGTGCCAGCAGTGAAGGACAGGGGGTTGAAAAACTGTTTTTT.

The chain recombines TRBV11-2 with TRBJ2-6; D unclear. Germline V gene data show CDR1 as SGHAT and CDR2 as FQNNGV. The CDR3 covers 13 residues. V dropped 7 bases and J dropped 2 bases, with 6 bases sitting between them. CDR3 region: CASNQPGANVLTF. The CDR3 DNA is TGTGCCAGCAACCAGCCTGGGGCCAACGTCCTGACTTTC.

V and J are TRBV6-1 and TRBJ1-6; D unresolved. CDR1 and CDR2 (germline): MNHNS, SASEGT. Trimming pared 2 bases from V and 4 bases from J, leaving 6 bases between. This CDR3 has 14 amino acids. The CDR3 nucleotides are TGTGCCAGCAGTGAACGCTCTTATAATTCACCCCTCCACTTT. Translation: CASSERSYNSPLHF.

V usage is TRBV29-1 and J usage is TRBJ1-2; no clear D gene. The germline gives CDR1 SQVTM, CDR2 ANQGSEA. V lost 0 bases to trimming and J lost 6 bases, with 14 bases between them. The CDR3 loop spans 14 amino acids. The CDR3 reads CSVEDESRRHGYTF. The DNA for the CDR3 is TGCAGCGTTGAAGACGAGAGTCGGAGGCATGGCTACACCTTC.